Following are 29 T cell receptor beta chains from one sample sequenced in a study of blood T cell repertoires in COVID-19. Sequencing was performed with immunoSEQ multiplex PCR; in TCRdb, only in-frame clones are kept and a portion is missing. Of 270,000 or so clones in the sample, approximately 81% were seen once. The sample was peripheral blood. The receptors come from a woman aged 18-35 years with acute or convalescent COVID-19.

Note on this clone: In the same sample, other DNA sequences code for this CDR3. This chain links TRBV30 with TRBJ2-7, with D maybe TRBD2 (5 bases). Germline lookup yields CDR1 GTSNPN and CDR2 SVGIG (reference sequence). The CDR3 contains 12 residues. Trimming removed 0 bases from V and 5 bases from J, with 8 bases in between. The CDR3 nucleotides are TGTGCCTGGAGTGTAGCCGGGGACGAGCAGTACTTC. Translated: CAWSVAGDEQYF. Filled out from reference TRBV30 and TRBJ2-7, the complete variable domain reads SQTIHQWPATLVQPVGSPLSLECTVEGTSNPNLYWYRQAAGRGLQLLFYSVGIGQISSEVPQNLSASRPQDRQFILSSKKLLLSDSGFYLCAWSVAGDEQYFGPGTRLTVT.

The chain has TRBV2 and TRBJ1-1; D perhaps matches TRBD1 (5 bases). The CDR3 contains 13 residues. V lost 4 bases, J lost 6 bases, and 12 bases lay in between. Germline lookup yields CDR1 SNHLY and CDR2 FYNNEI. The CDR3 region has the DNA TGTGCCAGCAGTGGGCCCACGGGGGCTGAAGCTTTCTTT. The encoded protein is CASSGPTGAEAFF. The whole variable domain, filled in from reference TRBV2 and TRBJ1-1, reads EPEVTQTPSHQVTQMGQEVILRCVPISNHLYFYWYRQILGQKVEFLVSFYNNEISEKSEIFDDQFSVERPDGSNFTLKIRSTKLEDSAMYFCASSGPTGAEAFFGQGTRLTVV.

This rearrangement joins TRBV9 to TRBJ2-5; 10 bases align to TRBD2. J lost 5 bases, V lost 7 bases, and 8 bases had no gene match. Germline CDR1 and CDR2: SGDLS and YYNGEE. The CDR3 consists of 14 residues. The CDR3 DNA sequence: TGTGCCAGCGCACCGGGACTAGCGAGGGAGACCCAGTACTTC. This sequence encodes CASAPGLARETQYF.

Only one count was recorded for this clone. This chain uses TRBV5-1 with TRBJ2-7; D gene uncertain. V shed 1 base and J shed 2 bases, with 13 bases lying between them. This CDR3 is 15 amino acids long. The germline V gene encodes CDR1 SGHRS and CDR2 YFSETQ. CDR3: CASSLTPDGAYEQYF. In DNA form, the CDR3 reads TGCGCCAGCAGCTTGACACCCGATGGTGCCTACGAGCAGTACTTC.

This clone appeared many times. This chain joins TRBV5-6 and TRBJ1-4, with 9 positions matching TRBD1. V lost 5 bases, J lost 4 bases, and 12 bases stayed unmatched. Germline lookup yields CDR1 SGHDT and CDR2 YYEEEE. CDR3 length: 17 amino acids. CDR3 DNA: TGTGCCAGCAGATATACGTACAGGGGGCGCAATAATGAAAAACTGTTTTTT. As protein: CASRYTYRGRNNEKLFF.

This chain connects TRBV5-4 to TRBJ2-1; 12 bases match TRBD2. The CDR3 is made up of 16 amino acids. After removal of 6 bases from V and 5 bases from J, the junction contained 9 bases not matched to a gene. Germline V lookup: CDR1 SGHNT, CDR2 YYREEE (reference sequence). CDR3 amino acids: CASTRMTSGSHNEQFF. CDR3 nucleotides: TGTGCCAGCACCAGGATGACTAGCGGGAGCCACAATGAGCAGTTCTTC.

The CDR3 nucleotides are TGTGCCAGCGCCTACCTTGGACAATCCAATCAGCCCCAGCATTTT. Protein sequence: CASAYLGQSNQPQHF. V usage is TRBV2 and J usage is TRBJ1-5; D perhaps matches TRBD1 (5 bases). Trimming left V 8 bases short and J 3 bases short, with 17 bases between. The CDR3 is 15 residues long. Germline V gives CDR1 SNHLY, CDR2 FYNNEI. Complete variable domain (other parts from reference TRBV2 and TRBJ1-5): EPEVTQTPSHQVTQMGQEVILRCVPISNHLYFYWYRQILGQKVEFLVSFYNNEISEKSEIFDDQFSVERPDGSNFTLKIRSTKLEDSAMYFCASAYLGQSNQPQHFGDGTRLSIL.

Here the CDR3 reads CASNLRDSGANVLTF. As DNA, the CDR3 is TGTGCCAGCAATTTAAGAGACTCTGGGGCCAACGTCCTGACTTTC. The rearrangement uses TRBV3-1 (or the pseudogene TRBV3-2) and TRBJ2-6; the D is unclear. V was shortened by 7 bases and J by 0 bases, with 10 bases between the two germline ends. This CDR3 is 15 amino acids long. Germline loops: CDR1 LGHDT, CDR2 YNNKEL (reference sequence).

CDR3: CASSPTSAEKLFF. The CDR3 bases are TGTGCCAGCAGCCCGACTTCAGCTGAAAAACTGTTTTTT. The chain recombines TRBV3-1 (or the pseudogene TRBV3-2) with TRBJ1-4; D gene ambiguous. V gave up 4 bases and J gave up 7 bases, with 10 bases separating them. Germline lookup yields CDR1 LGHDT and CDR2 YNNKEL (reference sequence). This CDR3 is built from 13 residues.

V is TRBV5-1 and J is TRBJ1-5; no reliable D call. The CDR3 is 11 residues long. Deletions cut 5 bases from V and 5 bases from J, with 5 bases between. The V gene's germline CDR1 is SGHRS and CDR2 YFSETQ. The CDR3 sequence is CASRPDQPQHF. The DNA of the CDR3 is TGCGCCAGCAGACCAGATCAGCCCCAGCATTTT.

The CDR3 loop reads CATSAPWAGSGANVLTF. DNA of the CDR3: TGTGCCACCAGTGCACCGTGGGCAGGGTCCGGGGCCAACGTCCTGACTTTC. This rearrangement joins TRBV24-1 to TRBJ2-6; the D gene is possibly TRBD1 (5 bases). Trimming pared 5 bases from V and 4 bases from J, leaving 17 bases between. Germline CDR1 is KGHDR and CDR2 is SFDVKD. This CDR3 is built from 17 residues.

The chain is built from TRBV7-6 and TRBJ1-3; D is uncertain. The V end lost 7 bases, the J end lost 0 bases, and 4 bases lay between the germline ends. Germline values: CDR1 SGHVS, CDR2 FNYEAQ. CDR3 size: 12 residues. The CDR3 DNA reads as TGTGCCAGCACCCACTCTGGAAACACCATATATTTT. This encodes CASTHSGNTIYF.

To note about this clone: One end of the junction varies from germline; a read error may be responsible. This chain connects TRBV7-7 to TRBJ2-1, with 7 bases identical to TRBD2. Germline V lookup: CDR1 SSHAT, CDR2 FNYEAQ (reference sequence). CDR3 length: 15 amino acids. The CDR3 region is CASSATSAYYNEQFF. The CDR3 DNA reads TGTGCTAGCAGCGCTACTAGCGCCTACTACAATGAGCAGTTCTTC.

The chain has TRBV3-1 (or the pseudogene TRBV3-2) and TRBJ2-5, with D perhaps TRBD2 (6 bases). The germline CDR1 and CDR2 sequences are LGHDT and YNNKEL (reference sequence). The CDR3 totals 12 residues. The germline V and J ends were trimmed by 2 bases and 13 bases, with 14 bases remaining between them. This CDR3 reads CASSQLRDFPYF. The DNA for the CDR3 is TGTGCCAGCAGCCAACTCCGGGACTTTCCGTACTTC.

V and J are TRBV4-1 and TRBJ2-7; 11 bases map to TRBD2. Looked up from germline, CDR1 is MGHRA and CDR2 is YSYEKL. V lost 1 base, J lost 4 bases, and 9 bases stayed unmatched. This CDR3 has 17 residues. DNA for the CDR3: TGCGCCAGCAGCCAAGCCGGCTCTACTAGCGGGAGTTACGAGCAGTACTTC. This codes for CASSQAGSTSGSYEQYF.

This clone was observed a few times. The rearrangement links TRBV4-3 to TRBJ2-5; 11 nucleotides match TRBD1. The ends lost 4 bases at V and 4 bases at J; junction bases unmatched: 8. Germline V gene lookup returns CDR1 LGHNA and CDR2 YSLEER. The CDR3 has 16 amino acids. The CDR3 DNA follows: TGCGCCAGCAGCCTCAGGGCCGGACAGGGGGCAGAGACCCAGTACTTC. This codes for CASSLRAGQGAETQYF.

The rearrangement joins TRBV28 to TRBJ1-4; 7 bases fit TRBD1. The CDR3 covers 16 residues. V was clipped by 3 bases and J by 7 bases; unmatched bases: 11. The germline CDR1 and CDR2 sequences are MDHEN and SYDVKM. The CDR3 DNA reads TGTGCCAGCAGTTTCCTAGGGGGCAGGCGGAGTGAAAAACTGTTTTTT. Encoded protein: CASSFLGGRRSEKLFF.

V and J are TRBV4-3 and TRBJ2-7; no definite D call. CDR1 is LGHNA, CDR2 YSLEER, per germline. The V gene lost 1 base and the J gene lost 2 bases, with 12 bases spanning the gap. The CDR3 runs 15 residues. In DNA form, the CDR3 reads TGCGCCAGCAGCCAAGTCGTCGTCGGTACCTACGAGCAGTACTTC. This sequence encodes CASSQVVVGTYEQYF.

The chain combines TRBV30 with TRBJ2-3; 12 nucleotides match TRBD1. V was pared by 8 bases and J by 5 bases, with 8 bases of the junction left unmatched. This CDR3 has 14 residues. The germline gives CDR1 GTSNPN, CDR2 SVGIG (reference sequence). CDR3 sequence: CAGAGTGGVDTQYF. In nucleotides, the CDR3 is TGTGCCGGTGCGGGGACAGGGGGCGTAGATACGCAGTATTTT.

The genes are TRBV3-1 (or the pseudogene TRBV3-2) and TRBJ1-2, with unresolved D. The CDR3 totals 15 residues. V lost 0 bases, J lost 7 bases, and 15 bases lay in between. Germline lookup yields CDR1 LGHDT and CDR2 YNNKEL (reference sequence). The CDR3 region has the DNA TGTGCCAGCAGCCAAGAAGGCGGGTTGGAACCTGGCTACACCTTC. Translating it yields CASSQEGGLEPGYTF.

The V call is TRBV4-2, the J call TRBJ1-1; possibly TRBD1 for D (5 bases). This CDR3 has 13 residues. Deletions cut 1 base from V and 5 bases from J, with 8 bases between. Germline loops: CDR1 LGHNA, CDR2 YNFKEQ. CDR3 DNA sequence: TGTGCCAGCAGCCAAGGGGGCTCTACTGAAGCTTTCTTT. Protein: CASSQGGSTEAFF.

In this sample, this clone turned up once. The chain links TRBV5-1 to TRBJ1-1; D might be TRBD1 (6 bases). The length of the CDR3 is 13 residues. With 2 bases removed from V and 7 bases from J, the gap between germline ends came to 12 bases. CDR1 and CDR2 from the germline V gene are SGHRS and YFSETQ. This CDR3 reads CASSFPSDSEAFF. The CDR3 bases are TGCGCCAGCAGCTTCCCTTCGGACAGTGAAGCTTTCTTT.

Notes on this clone: Other nucleotide sequences in the sample specify the same CDR3. The chain is built from TRBV28 and TRBJ1-6; no reliable D call. The CDR3 sequence is 15 residues long. From germline, CDR1 is MDHEN and CDR2 SYDVKM. The ends were cut back, 5 bases at V and 3 bases at J, with 11 bases in the middle. CDR3 nucleotides: TGTGCCAGCAGTCCCCCCAGGCTCTATAATTCACCCCTCCACTTT. Translated, it gives CASSPPRLYNSPLHF.

V is TRBV6-5 and J is TRBJ2-3; TRBD1 aligns across 8 bases. CDR1 and CDR2 (germline): MNHEY, SVGAGI. The CDR3 length is 14 residues. V was clipped by 7 bases and J by 3 bases; unmatched bases: 6. CDR3 nucleotides: TGTGCCAGCAAAGTTCAGGGGGCAACAGATACGCAGTATTTT. It is translated as CASKVQGATDTQYF.

V and J are TRBV18 and TRBJ2-1; TRBD2 aligns across 12 bases. This CDR3 contains 17 residues. Germline CDR1 and CDR2: KGHSH and LQKENI. Trimming at V came to 0 bases and at J to 6 bases, leaving 6 bases not matched to a gene. In nucleotides, the CDR3 is TGTGCCAGCTCACCACCTAAGACTAGCGGGAGTAGCAATGAGCAGTTCTTC. This gives the protein CASSPPKTSGSSNEQFF. Full variable domain (missing parts from reference TRBV18 and TRBJ2-1): NAGVMQNPRHLVRRRGQEARLRCSPMKGHSHVYWYRQLPEEGLKFMVYLQKENIIDESGMPKERFSAEFPKEGPSILRIQQVVRGDSAAYFCASSPPKTSGSSNEQFFGPGTRLTVL.

This sequence joins TRBV7-9 and TRBJ2-7; 9 bases align to TRBD1. The V and J ends lost 5 bases and 2 bases, in that order; junction bases with no gene match: 7. Germline CDR1 and CDR2: SEHNR and FQNEAQ (reference sequence). The CDR3 sequence is 15 residues long. In nucleotides, the CDR3 is TGTGCCAGCAGCCGGCCGGGACAGGGCCCCTACGAGCAGTACTTC. This codes for CASSRPGQGPYEQYF.

The chain joins TRBV7-2 to TRBJ1-2, with a possible D match to TRBD1 (6 bases). The germline V and J ends were trimmed by 5 bases and 2 bases, with 9 bases remaining between them. Germline V CDR1 and CDR2: SGHTA, FQGNSA. This CDR3 contains 13 residues. CDR3 in DNA: TGTGCCAGCAGCCGGACAGCAAACTATGGCTACACCTTC. This encodes CASSRTANYGYTF.

This chain connects TRBV25-1 to TRBJ2-6; 7 nucleotides agree with TRBD1. The germline V gene has CDR1 MGHDK and CDR2 SYGVNS. The CDR3 length is 18 residues. Trimming removed 3 bases from V and 2 bases from J; junction bases left unmatched: 10. The CDR3: CASSDTATGTAGANVLTF. The CDR3 nucleotides are TGTGCCAGCAGTGATACCGCGACCGGGACAGCTGGGGCCAACGTCCTGACTTTC. Using reference TRBV25-1 and TRBJ2-6 for the parts outside the CDR3, the full variable domain is EADIYQTPRYLVIGTGKKITLECSQTMGHDKMYWYQQDPGMELHLIHYSYGVNSTEKGDLSSESTVSRIRTEHFPLTLESARPSHTSQYLCASSDTATGTAGANVLTFGAGSRLTVL.

The chain has TRBV7-2 and TRBJ2-1, with 8 bases matching TRBD2. V dropped 0 bases and J dropped 4; count of bases not matched to a gene: 5. This CDR3 comprises 16 residues. Germline V gene lookup returns CDR1 SGHTA and CDR2 FQGNSA. The DNA of the CDR3 is TGTGCCAGCAGCTTAGCGCTGTCTAGCGGGTACAATGAGCAGTTCTTC. This codes for CASSLALSSGYNEQFF.